The T cell receptor (beta chain) described here comes from a study of T cells in Graves' hyperthyroidism and ophthalmopathy. Comments on this clonotype: Its antigen is as yet unknown. A much larger clone lies a single base off, so this may be a read error.

This CDR3 has 10 amino acids. Trimming cost V 8 bases and J 6 bases, with 5 bases left between them. Points from the study as a whole: Model-based prediction identified ophthalmopathy a median roughly 6.1 months prior to its onset.

What was amplified from RNA transcripts were TCR beta CDR3 regions. The TCR CDR3 first-round RT-PCR relied on the HTBI primer set. Each CDR3 protein gets one entry after TCRdb re-called the multiplex PCR reads with MiXCR. The sample consists of approximately 480,000 distinct CDR3 sequences, about a fifth of them appearing once. This rearrangement joins TRBV12-3 or TRBV12-4 to TRBJ1-3; D is uncertain. The sample consisted of blood. The receptor comes from a man younger than 30 with Graves' hyperthyroidism. CDR3 region: CASWVNTIYF. The CDR3 bases are TGTGCCAGCTGGGTAAACACCATATATTTT.